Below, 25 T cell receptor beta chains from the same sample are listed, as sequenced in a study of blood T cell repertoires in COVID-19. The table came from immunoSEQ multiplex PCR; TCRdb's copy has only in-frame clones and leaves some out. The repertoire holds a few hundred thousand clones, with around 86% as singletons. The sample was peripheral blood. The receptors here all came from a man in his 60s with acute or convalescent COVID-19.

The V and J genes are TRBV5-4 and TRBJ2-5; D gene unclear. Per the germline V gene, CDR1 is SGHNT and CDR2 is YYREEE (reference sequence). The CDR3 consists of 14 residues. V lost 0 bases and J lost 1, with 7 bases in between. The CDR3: CASSLVSVQETQYF. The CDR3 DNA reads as TGTGCCAGCAGCTTGGTTTCCGTCCAAGAGACCCAGTACTTC.

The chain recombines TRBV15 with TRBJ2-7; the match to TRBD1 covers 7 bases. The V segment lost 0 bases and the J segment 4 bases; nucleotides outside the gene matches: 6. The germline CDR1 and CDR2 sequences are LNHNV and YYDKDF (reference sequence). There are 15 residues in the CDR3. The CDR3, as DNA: TGTGCCACCAGCAGAGAGCTGTCCAGGGGGTACGAGCAGTACTTC. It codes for CATSRELSRGYEQYF. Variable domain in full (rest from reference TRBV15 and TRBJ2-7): DAMVIQNPRYQVTQFGKPVTLSCSQTLNHNVMYWYQQKSSQAPKLLFHYYDKDFNNEADTPDNFQSRRPNTSFCFLDIRSPGLGDTAMYLCATSRELSRGYEQYFGPGTRLTVT.

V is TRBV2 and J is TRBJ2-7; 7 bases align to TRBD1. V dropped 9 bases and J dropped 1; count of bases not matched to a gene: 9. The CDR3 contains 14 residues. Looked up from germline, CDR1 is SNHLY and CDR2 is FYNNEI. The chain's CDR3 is CARERQGASYEQYF. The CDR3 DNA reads TGTGCCAGAGAGCGACAGGGTGCGTCCTACGAGCAGTACTTC. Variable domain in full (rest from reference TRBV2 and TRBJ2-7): EPEVTQTPSHQVTQMGQEVILRCVPISNHLYFYWYRQILGQKVEFLVSFYNNEISEKSEIFDDQFSVERPDGSNFTLKIRSTKLEDSAMYFCARERQGASYEQYFGPGTRLTVT.

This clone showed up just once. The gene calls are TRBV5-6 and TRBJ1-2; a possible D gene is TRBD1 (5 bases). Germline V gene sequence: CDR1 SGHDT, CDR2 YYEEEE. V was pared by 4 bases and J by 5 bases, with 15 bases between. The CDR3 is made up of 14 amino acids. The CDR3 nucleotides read TGTGCCAGCAGCGCGCCCCGGGGGGGATATGGCTACACCTTC. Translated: CASSAPRGGYGYTF.

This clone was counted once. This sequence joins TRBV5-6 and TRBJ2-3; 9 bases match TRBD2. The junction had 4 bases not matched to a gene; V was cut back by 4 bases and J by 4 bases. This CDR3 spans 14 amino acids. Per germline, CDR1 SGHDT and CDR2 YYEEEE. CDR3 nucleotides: TGTGCCAGCAGCCGGGGACTAGCCGCAGATACGCAGTATTTT. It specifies CASSRGLAADTQYF.

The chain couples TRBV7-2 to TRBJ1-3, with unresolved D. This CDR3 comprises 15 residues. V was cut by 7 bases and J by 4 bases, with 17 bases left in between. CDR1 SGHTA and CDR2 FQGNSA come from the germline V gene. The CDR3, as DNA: TGTGCCAGCACGGTCTGGCGGGGTCCCGGAAACACCATATATTTT. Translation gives CASTVWRGPGNTIYF.

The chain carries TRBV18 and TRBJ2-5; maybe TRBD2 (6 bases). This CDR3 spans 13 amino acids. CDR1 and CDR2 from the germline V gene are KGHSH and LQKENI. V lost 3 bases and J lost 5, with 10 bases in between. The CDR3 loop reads CASSPQSGETQYF. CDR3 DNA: TGTGCCAGCTCACCCCAAAGCGGGGAGACCCAGTACTTC.

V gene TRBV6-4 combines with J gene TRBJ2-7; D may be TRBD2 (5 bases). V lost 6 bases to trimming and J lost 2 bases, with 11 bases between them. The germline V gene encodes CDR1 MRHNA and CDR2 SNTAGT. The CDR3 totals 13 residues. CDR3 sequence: CASSRGPTYEQYF. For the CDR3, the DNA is TGTGCCAGCAGCCGAGGGCCTACCTACGAGCAGTACTTC.

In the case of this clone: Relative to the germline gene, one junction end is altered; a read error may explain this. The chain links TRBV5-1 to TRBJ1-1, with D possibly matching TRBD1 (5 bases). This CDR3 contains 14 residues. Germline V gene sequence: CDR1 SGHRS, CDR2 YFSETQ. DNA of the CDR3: TGCGCCAGCAACTTGTGGGGTCGGGGGTCTGAAGCTTTCTTT. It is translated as CASNLWGRGSEAFF.

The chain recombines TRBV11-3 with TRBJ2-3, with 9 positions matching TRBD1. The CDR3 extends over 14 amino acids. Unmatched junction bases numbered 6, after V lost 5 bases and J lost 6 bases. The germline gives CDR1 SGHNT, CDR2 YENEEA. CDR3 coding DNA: TGTGCCAGCAGCCCAGGGACAGGGAAGGATACGCAGTATTTT. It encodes CASSPGTGKDTQYF.

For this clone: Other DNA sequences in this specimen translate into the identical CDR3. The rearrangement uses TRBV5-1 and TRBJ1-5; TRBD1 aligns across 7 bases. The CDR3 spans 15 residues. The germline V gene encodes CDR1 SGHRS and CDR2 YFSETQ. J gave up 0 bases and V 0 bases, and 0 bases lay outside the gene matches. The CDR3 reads CASSLAGGSNQPQHF. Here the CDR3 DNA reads TGCGCCAGCAGCTTGGCAGGGGGTAGCAATCAGCCCCAGCATTTT.

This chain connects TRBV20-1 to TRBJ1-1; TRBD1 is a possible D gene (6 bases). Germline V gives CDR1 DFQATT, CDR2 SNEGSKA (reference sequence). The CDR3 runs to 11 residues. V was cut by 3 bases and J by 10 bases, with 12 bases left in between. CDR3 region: CSASGRGIAFF. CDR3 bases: TGCAGTGCTAGCGGCAGGGGAATAGCTTTCTTT.

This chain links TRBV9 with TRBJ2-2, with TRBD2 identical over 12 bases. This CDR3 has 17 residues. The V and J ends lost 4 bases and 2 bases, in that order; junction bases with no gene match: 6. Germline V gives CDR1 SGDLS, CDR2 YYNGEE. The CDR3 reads CASSKTSGGSNTGELFF. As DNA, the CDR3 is TGTGCCAGCAGCAAGACTAGCGGGGGCTCCAACACCGGGGAGCTGTTTTTT.

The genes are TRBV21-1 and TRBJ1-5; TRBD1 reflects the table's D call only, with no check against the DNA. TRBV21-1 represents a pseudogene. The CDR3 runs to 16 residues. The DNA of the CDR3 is TGTGCCAGCAGCAAAGGTGGGACAGAAGTCAATCAGCCCCAGCATTTT. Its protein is CASSKGGTEVNQPQHF.

The CDR3 is CASSPGTNEKLFF. For the CDR3, the DNA is TGTGCCAGTAGCCCGGGGACTAATGAAAAACTGTTTTTT. The chain recombines TRBV19 with TRBJ1-4; D remains ambiguous. Germline CDR1 and CDR2: LNHDA and SQIVND (reference sequence). The CDR3 loop spans 13 amino acids. The V end lost 6 bases, the J end lost 2 bases, and 7 bases lay between the germline ends.

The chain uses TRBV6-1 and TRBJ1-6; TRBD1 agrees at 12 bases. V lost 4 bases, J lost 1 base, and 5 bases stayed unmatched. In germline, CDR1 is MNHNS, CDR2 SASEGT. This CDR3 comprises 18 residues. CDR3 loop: CASSAPGQGASYNSPLHF. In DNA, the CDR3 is TGTGCCAGCAGTGCCCCGGGACAGGGGGCGTCCTATAATTCACCCCTCCACTTT.

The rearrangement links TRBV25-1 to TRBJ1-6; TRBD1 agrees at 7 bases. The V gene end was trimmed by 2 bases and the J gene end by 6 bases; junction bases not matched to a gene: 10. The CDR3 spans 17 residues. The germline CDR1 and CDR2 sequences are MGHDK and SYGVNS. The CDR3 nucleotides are TGTGCCAGCAGTGAAAGTTACTCGGACAGGCCTAATTCACCCCTCCACTTT. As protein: CASSESYSDRPNSPLHF.

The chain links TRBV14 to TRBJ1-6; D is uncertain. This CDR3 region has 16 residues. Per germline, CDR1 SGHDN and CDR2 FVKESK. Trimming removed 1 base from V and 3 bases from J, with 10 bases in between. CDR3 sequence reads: CASSQGSGVYNSPLHF. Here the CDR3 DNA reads TGTGCCAGCAGCCAAGGTAGCGGAGTCTATAATTCACCCCTCCACTTT.

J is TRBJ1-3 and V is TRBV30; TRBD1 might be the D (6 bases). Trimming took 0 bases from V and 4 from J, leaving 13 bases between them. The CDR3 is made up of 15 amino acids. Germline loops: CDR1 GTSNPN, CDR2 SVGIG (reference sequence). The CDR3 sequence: CAWSVGGSKGNTIYF. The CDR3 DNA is TGTGCCTGGAGTGTAGGGGGTTCGAAGGGAAACACCATATATTTT.

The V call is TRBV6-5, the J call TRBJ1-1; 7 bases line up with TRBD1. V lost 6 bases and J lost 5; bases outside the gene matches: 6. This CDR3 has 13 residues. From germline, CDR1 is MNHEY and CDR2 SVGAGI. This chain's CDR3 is CASRAGGWTEAFF. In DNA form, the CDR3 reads TGTGCCAGCAGAGCAGGGGGTTGGACTGAAGCTTTCTTT.

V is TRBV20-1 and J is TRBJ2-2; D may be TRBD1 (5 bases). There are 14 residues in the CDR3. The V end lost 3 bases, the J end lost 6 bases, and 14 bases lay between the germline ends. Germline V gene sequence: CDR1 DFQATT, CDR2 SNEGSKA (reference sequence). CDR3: CSASSRVRAGELFF. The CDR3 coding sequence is TGCAGTGCTAGTAGCAGGGTTCGGGCCGGGGAGCTGTTTTTT.

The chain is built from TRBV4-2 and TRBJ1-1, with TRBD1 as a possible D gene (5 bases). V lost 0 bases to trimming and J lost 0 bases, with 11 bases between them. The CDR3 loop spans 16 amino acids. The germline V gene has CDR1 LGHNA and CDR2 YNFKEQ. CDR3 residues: CASSQESSGMNTEAFF. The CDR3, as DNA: TGTGCCAGCAGCCAAGAATCTTCAGGGATGAACACTGAAGCTTTCTTT.

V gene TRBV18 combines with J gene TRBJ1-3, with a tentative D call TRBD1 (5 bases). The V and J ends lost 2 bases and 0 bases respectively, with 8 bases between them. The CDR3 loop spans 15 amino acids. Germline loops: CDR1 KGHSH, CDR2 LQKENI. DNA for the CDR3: TGTGCCAGCTCACCATACGGGGGCTCTGGAAACACCATATATTTT. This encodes CASSPYGGSGNTIYF.

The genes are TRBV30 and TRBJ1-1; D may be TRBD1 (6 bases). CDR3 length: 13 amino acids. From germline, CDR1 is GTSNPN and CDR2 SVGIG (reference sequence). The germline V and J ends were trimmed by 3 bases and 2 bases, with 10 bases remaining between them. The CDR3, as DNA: TGTGCCTGGAGCCAACAGGGCAACACTGAAGCTTTCTTT. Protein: CAWSQQGNTEAFF.

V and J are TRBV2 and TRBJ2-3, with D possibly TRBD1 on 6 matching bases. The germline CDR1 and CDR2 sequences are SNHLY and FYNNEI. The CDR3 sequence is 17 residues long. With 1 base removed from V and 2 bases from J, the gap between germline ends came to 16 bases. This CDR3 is CASSEERPGHLTDTQYF. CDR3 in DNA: TGTGCCAGCAGTGAAGAACGACCGGGACACCTCACAGATACGCAGTATTTT. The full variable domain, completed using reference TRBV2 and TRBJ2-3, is EPEVTQTPSHQVTQMGQEVILRCVPISNHLYFYWYRQILGQKVEFLVSFYNNEISEKSEIFDDQFSVERPDGSNFTLKIRSTKLEDSAMYFCASSEERPGHLTDTQYFGPGTRLTVL.